This T cell receptor beta chain was documented in a study of neoadjuvant nivolumab and ipilimumab in lung cancer. Profiling relied on immunoSEQ multiplex PCR, and the TCRdb table lists in-frame clones only, not all of them. Of tens of thousands of clones listed, approximately 89% are singletons. The CDR3 consists of 16 residues. Germline V gene data show CDR1 as MGHRA and CDR2 as YSYEKL. Trimming took 5 bases from V and 0 from J, leaving 13 bases between them. V gene TRBV4-1 combines with J gene TRBJ1-4, with D uncertain. The sequences come from peripheral blood, collected before neoadjuvant nivolumab, alone or with ipilimumab. The source of this sequence is an adult with non-small cell lung cancer. CDR3 in amino acids: CASSKHSIATNEKLFF. Written as DNA, the CDR3 is TGCGCCAGCAGCAAACACAGCATTGCAACTAATGAAAAACTGTTTTTT.